The clone carrying this T cell receptor (beta chain) was seen repeatedly, ten times or more. The CDR3 has 17 amino acids. CDR1 is SGHRS, CDR2 YFSETQ, per germline. The V gene lost 5 bases and the J gene lost 0 bases, with 18 bases spanning the gap. In TCRdb, the RT-PCR reads were re-called with MiXCR into one record per CDR3 protein. Here the sample spans fewer than 250,000 distinct CDR3 sequences, 14% being singletons. This record belongs to a study of response to subunit inactivated influenza vaccine. This TCR was recovered from a man aged 50 to 59 who received an inactivated influenza vaccine. The material was CD8+ T cells sorted from PBMCs, obtained roughly 5 days after vaccination. The chain combines TRBV5-1 with TRBJ1-5; D gene uncertain. CDR3 DNA: TGCGCCAGCAGAACCCTACGATGGAGAGCTAGCAATCAGCCCCAGCATTTT. This encodes CASRTLRWRASNQPQHF.